This T cell receptor beta chain comes out of a study of cytomegalovirus exposure and HLA in healthy donors (dated by TCRdb to 2016 to 2017). In terms of the full investigation: An earlier analysis of more than 550 of the donors reported under 300 Gb of sequence data and 117 million unique TCR beta sequences obtained from about 179 million T cells. An early release that covered approximately 600 HLA-typed donors contained about 300 gigabases of sequencing data and about 93 million unique TCR sequences. The genetic ancestry cluster associated with self-reported Caucasian donors included roughly four fifths of the approximately 400 genotyped donors. The aim of the study was to test whether cataloging public T cell receptors could identify signatures of past pathogen exposure. The study profiled the T cell repertoires of under 850 subjects by immunosequencing and related them to cytomegalovirus serostatus. A separate validation cohort of more than 100 different subjects was used in addition to the 666-subject first cohort. The study combined high-throughput TCR immunosequencing, statistical association of individual TCRs with disease status, and machine learning to predict cytomegalovirus infection status. To study patterns of TCR occurrence, a later analysis re-analyzed previously published TCR beta repertoires from 700 or so donors and added high-resolution HLA genotyping. Rather than drawing on any new phenotypic data, the later analysis identified candidate immune exposures from TCR beta sequences and the way those sequences occurred across donors. To decide whether each TCR beta V gene segment behaved as functional or pseudogenic, an earlier analysis of some 570 of the donors relied on high-throughput TCR beta sequencing. Donor age, sex, ethnicity and CMV serostatus were collected together with the repertoire data. A later genetic analysis used genome-wide SNP genotypes for about 60% of the 666 donors, treating that subset as a discovery cohort. Every discovery cohort repertoire had been produced on one sequencing platform. HLA typing covered class I and class II loci at four-digit resolution. The number of typed donors differed by locus: about 620-640 for A, B, C, DRB1 and DQB1; some 500 for DQA1; 606 for DPA1; and 400 to 480 for DPB1. Four to six DR-DQ haplotypes were handled as single units for association and clustering, since linkage in the cohort was strong. Among approximately 370 genotyped donors of the cohort, an average of approximately 200,000 unique TCR beta nucleotide sequences was sequenced per donor, of which roughly 17% were non-productive.

This clone has just a few counts. The clone's antigen remains unknown. No much larger clonotype is one base removed from it; base qualities were not supplied. Libraries were built with the immunoSEQ multiplex PCR assay. For the multiplex PCR, a mixture combining 60 forward primers for TCR Vbeta segments and 13 reverse primers for TCR Jbeta segments was used. A multiplex PCR assay on genomic DNA amplified the CDR3 region of rearranged TCR beta genes. Amplified TCR beta libraries were sequenced as 87-base-pair reads on the Illumina HiSeq System. From the authors' description of their analysis: A later analysis tallied 75 million to 95 million unique TCR beta chains across the 550 to 850 repertoires, and about 12 million of those chains were shared by two or more donors. Raw reads were error-corrected and collapsed into unique sequences by a nearest-neighbor algorithm in which closely related sequences were merged to remove PCR and sequencing errors. CDR3 sequences were aligned to IMGT reference sequences to assign V, D and J gene segments. For a sequence to be retained, a match of at least six nucleotides to both a V gene segment and a J gene segment was required. Rearrangements were classified as productive when the CDR3 lacked stop codons and remained in frame with V and J, and all other rearrangements were classified as non-productive. CDR3 was defined according to IMGT convention as the region running from the second conserved V-encoded cysteine to the conserved J-encoded phenylalanine. Sequences without an unambiguous match to a single V gene segment were excluded from the earlier analysis of a few hundred of the donors. In an earlier analysis of more than 500 of the donors, a V segment was called functional when productive rearrangements were above 56.7%, and segregating when the standard deviation between donors exceeded 5%. A statistical classification framework was built for diagnosing cytomegalovirus status from the catalog of TCR beta chain sequences. A later analysis assigned V and J genes by comparing TCR nucleotide sequences with IMGT/GENE-DB human TR gene sequences. In a later analysis, CDR3 sequences and most-parsimonious VDJ recombination scenarios were assigned using the TCRdist pipeline. A later analysis defined each TCR beta chain by its CDR3 amino acid sequence plus V-gene family, and excluded reads lacking a unique V-gene family. A later analysis removed 500 to 600 highly shared, low-generation-probability nucleotide sequences to deal with suspected cross-contamination and a sequencing artifact. A later analysis calculated a clonal expansion index for each public chain from normalized within-repertoire ranks of inferred template counts. In a later analysis, generation probabilities were computed using a VDJ recombination model fitted to out-of-frame rearrangements, and the results were checked against IGoR. Hypergeometric tests were used in a later analysis to score TCR-TCR, TCR-HLA and TCR-CMV co-occurrence, with a repertoire-size bias correction applied to the TCR pairs. In a later analysis, false discovery rates were estimated by permuting HLA or CMV assignments 20 times. A later analysis grouped co-occurring TCRs with DBSCAN, adding TCRdist sequence similarity when clustering within HLA-allele-positive subsets. For co-occurrence clustering, repertoires with fewer than 30,000 or more than 120,000 public chains were excluded, along with roughly 5 repertoires with anomalous nucleotide sharing. Here the immuneACCESS table is served through TCRdb, limited to in-frame sequences with V and J called. Missing clones are a known gap in these copies; in checked studies unresolved V genes cover under half, and the rest lacks a known reason. V and J calls and clone size are as listed in that table; D and trimming were resolved from the DNA. This sample is represented by 100,000 to 130,000 clones; 82% of them were singletons. Roughly 3% of the sample is taken by the ten largest.

In total, 666 healthy bone marrow donors made up the cohort. All cohort members were sampled while nominally healthy, although unrecorded immune exposures were likely present. The donor was CMV seropositive and was included in the group of almost 300 seropositive cohort members. Every donor gave a peripheral blood sample, and the peripheral blood mononuclear cells from that sample were used for TCR beta sequencing. The Qiagen DNeasy Blood Extraction Kit was used to extract genomic DNA from the blood cell samples. General study outcomes and caveats: Cytomegalovirus status was reported to be diagnosed by the classifier with high specificity and sensitivity in both the original and validation cohorts. Presence/absence analyses assumed roughly uniform sequencing depth across donors, an assumption that may not hold. A later analysis associated approximately 17,000 TCR beta sequences with specific HLA alleles at a false discovery rate of 0.05. Because some donors lacked HLA typing at each locus, the association tests relied only on the typed subset. According to a later analysis, parvovirus B19, influenza, CMV and Epstein-Barr virus appeared linked to several top co-occurrence clusters. An association between a missense DCLRE1C variant and V-gene and J-gene trimming of TCR beta chains was found in a later genetic analysis and replicated in an independent cohort. The study gave a list of 150 to 200 TCR beta chains associated with cytomegalovirus. Three of the identified cytomegalovirus-associated TCR beta chains were confirmed in vitro to be specific for cytomegalovirus antigens. Only TCR beta chains were sequenced in this cohort, and the absence of alpha or paired-chain data limited detectable features. A later analysis found that TCR association rates varied across HLA loci, with DRB1 alleles showing the most associated TCRs and HLA-C alleles the fewest. A further reported finding was that TCR beta sequences accurately predicted the HLA-A and HLA-B alleles for most subjects in the first cohort. Broadly in line with IMGT annotations, most TCR beta V segments showed up in productive rearrangements about 87% or about 30% of the time in an earlier analysis of around 550 of the donors. Linkage disequilibrium might explain the correlated functional status among segregating V segments, but an unknown experimental factor could not be excluded. Compared with the roughly 700-donor mean, donors in an Asian-associated ancestry cluster had fewer N-insertions in productive TCRs, according to a later genetic analysis. According to a later analysis, most CMV-associated TCR beta chains appeared to be HLA-restricted, and the HLA associations seemed to be driven largely by CMV exposure. A group of highly shared sequence variants was considered likely to be a technical artifact of the sequencing pipeline. Compared with equally common non-associated chains, HLA-associated TCR beta chains in a later analysis were more clonally expanded and had lower generation probabilities. CMV serostatus was the only immune exposure information available for the cohort. According to the authors, the approach could potentially be generalized to other disease states and immunological phenotypes. Assigning TCR associations to individual alleles was difficult when HLA alleles, especially DR and DQ, strongly co-occurred. Across donors, most TCR sequences were observed very rarely, whereas some public TCRs were present in many individuals. About 17 rarely observed V segments, including chromosome 9 orphons, were excluded from the earlier analysis of approximately 500 of the donors because counts were too low.

Sequences were obtained from PBMCs. This TCR was recovered from a man aged 25 to 45 in good health and CMV-seropositive.

DNA sequence: TGTGCCAGTAGTATAGTGCGGATTCTTAGCAATCAGCCCCAGCATTTT. It is translated as CASSIVRILSNQPQHF. The chain joins TRBV19 to TRBJ1-5, with the D gene call left open. A distance of 10 bases separates the germline ends of V and J, which lose 1 base and 0 bases respectively. The CDR3 sequence holds 16 residues, the cysteine and phenylalanine included. The retained sequence is limited to the CDR3, 48 bases, with the frame set at the first base. CDR1 and CDR2 were assigned from the germline V gene (reference sequence) as LNHDA and SQIVND.